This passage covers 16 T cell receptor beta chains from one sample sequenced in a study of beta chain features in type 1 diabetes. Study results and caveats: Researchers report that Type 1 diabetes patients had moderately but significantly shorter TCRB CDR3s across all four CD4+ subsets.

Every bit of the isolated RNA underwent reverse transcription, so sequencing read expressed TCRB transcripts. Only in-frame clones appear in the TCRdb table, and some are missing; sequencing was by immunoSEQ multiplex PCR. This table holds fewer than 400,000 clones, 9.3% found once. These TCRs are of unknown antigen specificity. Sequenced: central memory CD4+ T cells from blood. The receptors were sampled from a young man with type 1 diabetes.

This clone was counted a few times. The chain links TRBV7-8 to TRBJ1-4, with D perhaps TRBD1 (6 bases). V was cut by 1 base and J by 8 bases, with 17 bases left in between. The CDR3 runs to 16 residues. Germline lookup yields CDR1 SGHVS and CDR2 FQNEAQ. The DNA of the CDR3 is TGTGCCAGCAGCTTAGGAGGGACACGGGGTTTCGAAAAACTGTTTTTT. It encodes CASSLGGTRGFEKLFF.

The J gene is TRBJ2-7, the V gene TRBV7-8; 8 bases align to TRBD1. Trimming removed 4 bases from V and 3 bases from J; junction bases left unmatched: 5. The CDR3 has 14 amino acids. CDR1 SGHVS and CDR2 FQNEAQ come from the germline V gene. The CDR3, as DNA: TGTGCCAGCAGCTCGGACAGGGAAGGCTACGAGCAGTACTTC. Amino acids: CASSSDREGYEQYF.

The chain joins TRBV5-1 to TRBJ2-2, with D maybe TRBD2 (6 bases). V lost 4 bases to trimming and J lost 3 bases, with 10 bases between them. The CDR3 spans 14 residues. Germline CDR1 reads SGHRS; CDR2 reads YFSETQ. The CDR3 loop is CASSPASDTGELFF. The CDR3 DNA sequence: TGCGCCAGCAGCCCGGCTAGCGACACCGGGGAGCTGTTTTTT. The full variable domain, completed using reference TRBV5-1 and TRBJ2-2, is KAGVTQTPRYLIKTRGQQVTLSCSPISGHRSVSWYQQTPGQGLQFLFEYFSETQRNKGNFPGRFSGRQFSNSRSEMNVSTLELGDSALYLCASSPASDTGELFFGEGSRLTVL.

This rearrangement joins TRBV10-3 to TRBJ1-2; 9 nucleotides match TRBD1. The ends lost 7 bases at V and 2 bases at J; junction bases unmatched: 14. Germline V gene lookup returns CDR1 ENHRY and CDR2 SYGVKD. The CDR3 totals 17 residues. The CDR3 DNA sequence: TGTGCCATCAACCCCGGACAGGGGAGGAGGGGCAACTATGGCTACACCTTC. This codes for CAINPGQGRRGNYGYTF.

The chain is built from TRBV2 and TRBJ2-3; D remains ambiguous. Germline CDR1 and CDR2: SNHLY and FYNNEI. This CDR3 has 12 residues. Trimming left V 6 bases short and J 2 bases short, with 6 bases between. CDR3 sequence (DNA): TGTGCCAGCAGGCAAACCACAGATACGCAGTATTTT. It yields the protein CASRQTTDTQYF.

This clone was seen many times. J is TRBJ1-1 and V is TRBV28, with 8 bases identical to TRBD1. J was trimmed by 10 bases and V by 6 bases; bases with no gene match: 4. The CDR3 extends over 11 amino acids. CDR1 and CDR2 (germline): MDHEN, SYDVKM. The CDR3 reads CASSNDRGAFF. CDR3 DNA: TGTGCCAGCAGCAATGACAGGGGAGCTTTCTTT.

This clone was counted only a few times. CDR3 protein: CASSLDRWSETQYF. In DNA form, the CDR3 reads TGTGCCAGCAGCTTGGACAGATGGTCAGAGACCCAGTACTTC. The genes are TRBV7-2 and TRBJ2-5; a weak D match, TRBD1 (6 bases). Looked up from germline, CDR1 is SGHTA and CDR2 is FQGNSA. The CDR3 totals 14 residues. Trimming cost V 3 bases and J 4 bases, with 12 bases left between them.

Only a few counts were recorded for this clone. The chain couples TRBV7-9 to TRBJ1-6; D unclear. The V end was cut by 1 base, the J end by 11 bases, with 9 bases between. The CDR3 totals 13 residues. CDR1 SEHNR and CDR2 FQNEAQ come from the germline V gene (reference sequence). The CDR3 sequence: CASSLETDTPLHF. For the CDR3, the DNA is TGTGCCAGCAGCTTAGAGACCGATACACCCCTCCACTTT.

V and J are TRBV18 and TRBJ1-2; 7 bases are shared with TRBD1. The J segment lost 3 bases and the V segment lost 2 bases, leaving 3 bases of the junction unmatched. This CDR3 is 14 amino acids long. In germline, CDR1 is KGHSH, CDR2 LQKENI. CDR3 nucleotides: TGTGCCAGCTCACCAGGGACAGCGGACTATGGCTACACCTTC. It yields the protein CASSPGTADYGYTF.

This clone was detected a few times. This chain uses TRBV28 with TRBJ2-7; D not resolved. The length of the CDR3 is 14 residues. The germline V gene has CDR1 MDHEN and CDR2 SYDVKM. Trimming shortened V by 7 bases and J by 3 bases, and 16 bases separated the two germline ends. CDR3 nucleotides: TGTGCCAGCACCACGAGACAACTACGCTACGAGCAGTACTTC. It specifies CASTTRQLRYEQYF.

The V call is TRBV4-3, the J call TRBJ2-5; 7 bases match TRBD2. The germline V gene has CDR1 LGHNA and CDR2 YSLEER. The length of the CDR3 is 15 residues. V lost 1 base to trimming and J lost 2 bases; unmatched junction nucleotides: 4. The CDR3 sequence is CASSQGPAGQETQYF. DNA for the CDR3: TGCGCCAGCAGCCAAGGGCCAGCGGGGCAAGAGACCCAGTACTTC.

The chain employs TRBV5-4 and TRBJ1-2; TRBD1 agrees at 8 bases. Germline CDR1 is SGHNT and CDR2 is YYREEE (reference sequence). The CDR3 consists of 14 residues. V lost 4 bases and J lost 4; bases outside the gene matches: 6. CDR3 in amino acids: CASSLQGAGYGYTF. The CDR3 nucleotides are TGTGCCAGCAGCCTTCAGGGGGCTGGCTATGGCTACACCTTC.

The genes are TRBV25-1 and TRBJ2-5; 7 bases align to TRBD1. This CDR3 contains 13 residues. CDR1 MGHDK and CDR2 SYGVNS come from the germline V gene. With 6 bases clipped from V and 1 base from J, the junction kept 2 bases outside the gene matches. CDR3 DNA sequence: TGTGCCAGCAGGGGACAGATCCAAGAGACCCAGTACTTC. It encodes CASRGQIQETQYF.

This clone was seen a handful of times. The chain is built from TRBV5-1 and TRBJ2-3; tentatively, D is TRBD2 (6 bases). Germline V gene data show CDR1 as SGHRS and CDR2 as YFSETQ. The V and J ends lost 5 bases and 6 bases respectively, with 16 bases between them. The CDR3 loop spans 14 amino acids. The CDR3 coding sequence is TGCGCCAGCAGTTCGGGCGGGGAAGCGGATACGCAGTATTTT. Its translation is CASSSGGEADTQYF.

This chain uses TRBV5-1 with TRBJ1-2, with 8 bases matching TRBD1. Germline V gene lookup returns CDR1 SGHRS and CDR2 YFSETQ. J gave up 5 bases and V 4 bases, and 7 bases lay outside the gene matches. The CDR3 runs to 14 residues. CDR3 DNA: TGCGCCAGCAGCACTACGGGACAGGCGTATGGCTACACCTTC. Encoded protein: CASSTTGQAYGYTF. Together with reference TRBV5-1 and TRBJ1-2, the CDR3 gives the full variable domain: KAGVTQTPRYLIKTRGQQVTLSCSPISGHRSVSWYQQTPGQGLQFLFEYFSETQRNKGNFPGRFSGRQFSNSRSEMNVSTLELGDSALYLCASSTTGQAYGYTFGSGTRLTVV.

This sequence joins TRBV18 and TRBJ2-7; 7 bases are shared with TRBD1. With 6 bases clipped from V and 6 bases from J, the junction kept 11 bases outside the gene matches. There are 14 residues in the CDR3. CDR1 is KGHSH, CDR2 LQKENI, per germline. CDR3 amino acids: CASSPPGQAGEQYF. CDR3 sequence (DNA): TGTGCCAGCTCGCCGCCCGGACAGGCTGGCGAGCAGTACTTC.